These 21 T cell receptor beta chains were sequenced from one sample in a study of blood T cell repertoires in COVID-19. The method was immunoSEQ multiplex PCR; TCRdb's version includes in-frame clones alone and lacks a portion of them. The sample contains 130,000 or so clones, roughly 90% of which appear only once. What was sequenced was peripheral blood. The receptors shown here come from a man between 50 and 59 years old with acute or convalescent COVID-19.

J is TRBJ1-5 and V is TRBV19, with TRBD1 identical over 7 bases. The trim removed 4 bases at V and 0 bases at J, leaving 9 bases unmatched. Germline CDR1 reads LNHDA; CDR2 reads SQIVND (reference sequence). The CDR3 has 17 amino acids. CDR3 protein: CASSRNRGPDSNQPQHF. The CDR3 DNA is TGTGCCAGTAGTAGAAACAGGGGCCCCGATAGCAATCAGCCCCAGCATTTT.

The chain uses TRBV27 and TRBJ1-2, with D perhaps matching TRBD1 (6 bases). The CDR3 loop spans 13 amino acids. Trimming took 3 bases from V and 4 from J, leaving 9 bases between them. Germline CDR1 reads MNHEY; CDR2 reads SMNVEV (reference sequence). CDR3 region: CASSFRGSYGYTF. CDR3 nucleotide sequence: TGTGCCAGCAGTTTCAGGGGATCCTATGGCTACACCTTC.

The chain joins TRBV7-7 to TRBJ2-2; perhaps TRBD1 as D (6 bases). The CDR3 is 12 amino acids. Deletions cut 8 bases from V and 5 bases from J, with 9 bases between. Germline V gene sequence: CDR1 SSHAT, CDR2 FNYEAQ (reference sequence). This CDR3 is CASSGVTGELFF. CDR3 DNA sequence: TGTGCCAGCTCAGGGGTGACCGGGGAGCTGTTTTTT.

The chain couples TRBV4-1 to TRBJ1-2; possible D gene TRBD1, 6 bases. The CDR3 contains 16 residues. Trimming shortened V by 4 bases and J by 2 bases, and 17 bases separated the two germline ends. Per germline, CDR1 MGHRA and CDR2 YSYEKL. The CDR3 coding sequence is TGCGCCAGCAGCCCAGGGGACGGACGAACGAACTATGGCTACACCTTC. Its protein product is CASSPGDGRTNYGYTF.

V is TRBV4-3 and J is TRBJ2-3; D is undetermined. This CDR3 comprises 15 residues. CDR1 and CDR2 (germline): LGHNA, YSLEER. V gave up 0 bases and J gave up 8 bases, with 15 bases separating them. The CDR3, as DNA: TGCGCCAGCAGCCAAGATGATCAACCCCATAGTACGCAGTATTTT. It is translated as CASSQDDQPHSTQYF.

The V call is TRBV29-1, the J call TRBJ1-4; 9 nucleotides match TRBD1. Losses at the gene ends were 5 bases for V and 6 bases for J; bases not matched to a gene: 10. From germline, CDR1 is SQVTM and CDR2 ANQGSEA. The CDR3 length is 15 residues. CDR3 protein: CSVNNAGTGYEKLFF. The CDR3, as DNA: TGCAGCGTTAACAATGCCGGGACAGGGTATGAAAAACTGTTTTTT.

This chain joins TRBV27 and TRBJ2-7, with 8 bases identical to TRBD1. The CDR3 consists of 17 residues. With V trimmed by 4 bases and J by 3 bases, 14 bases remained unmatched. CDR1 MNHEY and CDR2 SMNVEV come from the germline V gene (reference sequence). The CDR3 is CASSSRRGQGVDYEQYF. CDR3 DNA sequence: TGTGCCAGCAGTTCGCGCAGGGGGCAGGGGGTAGACTACGAGCAGTACTTC.

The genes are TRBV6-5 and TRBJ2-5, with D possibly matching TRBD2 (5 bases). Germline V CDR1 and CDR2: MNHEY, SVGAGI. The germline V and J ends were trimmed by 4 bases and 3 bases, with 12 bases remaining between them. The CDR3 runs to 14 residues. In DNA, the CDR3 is TGTGCCAGCAGTTCCCGGGGTCCTGAAGAGACCCAGTACTTC. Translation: CASSSRGPEETQYF.

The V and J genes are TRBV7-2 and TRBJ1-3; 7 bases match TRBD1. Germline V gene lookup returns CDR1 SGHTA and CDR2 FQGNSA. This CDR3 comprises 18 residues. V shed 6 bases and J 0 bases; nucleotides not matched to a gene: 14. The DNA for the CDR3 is TGTGCCAGCAGTCCTCCGGGACAGTCAATTTTCTCTGGAAACACCATATATTTT. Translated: CASSPPGQSIFSGNTIYF.

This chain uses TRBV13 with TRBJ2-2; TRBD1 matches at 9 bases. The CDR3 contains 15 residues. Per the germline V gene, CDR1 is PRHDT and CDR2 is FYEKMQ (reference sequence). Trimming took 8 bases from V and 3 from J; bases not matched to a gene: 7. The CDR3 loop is CASGRTGAYTGELFF. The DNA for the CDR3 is TGTGCCAGCGGACGGACAGGGGCGTACACCGGGGAGCTGTTTTTT.

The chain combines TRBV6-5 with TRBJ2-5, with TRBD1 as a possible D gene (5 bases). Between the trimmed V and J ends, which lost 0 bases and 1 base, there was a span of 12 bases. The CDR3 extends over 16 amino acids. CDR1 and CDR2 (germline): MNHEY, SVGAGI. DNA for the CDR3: TGTGCCAGCAGTTACTCATGGGGCAGGGTCCAAGAGACCCAGTACTTC. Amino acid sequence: CASSYSWGRVQETQYF.

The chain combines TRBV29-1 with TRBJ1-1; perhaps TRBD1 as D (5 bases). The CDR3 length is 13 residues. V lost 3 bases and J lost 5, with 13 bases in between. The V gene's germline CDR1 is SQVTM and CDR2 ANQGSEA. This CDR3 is CSVDAGWRTEAFF. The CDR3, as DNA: TGCAGCGTTGACGCAGGGTGGAGAACTGAAGCTTTCTTT.

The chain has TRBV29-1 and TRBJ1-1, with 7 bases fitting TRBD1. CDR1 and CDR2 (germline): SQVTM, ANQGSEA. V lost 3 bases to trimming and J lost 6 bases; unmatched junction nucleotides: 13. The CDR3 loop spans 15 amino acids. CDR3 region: CSVDRSTGSGAEAFF. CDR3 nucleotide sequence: TGCAGCGTTGACAGATCGACAGGGTCGGGGGCTGAAGCTTTCTTT.

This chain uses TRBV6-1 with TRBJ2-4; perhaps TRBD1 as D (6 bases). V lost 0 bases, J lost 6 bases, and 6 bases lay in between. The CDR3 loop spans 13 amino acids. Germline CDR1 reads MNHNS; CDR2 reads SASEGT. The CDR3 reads CASSEAQGNIQYF. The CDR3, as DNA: TGTGCCAGCAGTGAAGCACAGGGAAACATTCAGTACTTC.

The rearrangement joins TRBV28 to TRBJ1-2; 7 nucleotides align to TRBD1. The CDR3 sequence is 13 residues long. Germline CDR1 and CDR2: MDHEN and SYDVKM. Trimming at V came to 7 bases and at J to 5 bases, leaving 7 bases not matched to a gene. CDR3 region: CASITGTAYGYTF. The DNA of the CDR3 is TGTGCCAGCATCACCGGGACAGCATATGGCTACACCTTC.

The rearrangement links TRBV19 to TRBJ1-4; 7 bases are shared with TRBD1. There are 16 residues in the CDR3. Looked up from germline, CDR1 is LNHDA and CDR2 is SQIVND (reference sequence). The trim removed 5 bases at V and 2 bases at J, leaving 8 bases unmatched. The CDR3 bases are TGTGCCAGTAGTTCGGGATTGACAGGGACTAATGAAAAACTGTTTTTT. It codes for CASSSGLTGTNEKLFF. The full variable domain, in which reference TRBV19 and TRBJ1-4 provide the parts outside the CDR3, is DGGITQSPKYLFRKEGQNVTLSCEQNLNHDAMYWYRQDPGQGLRLIYYSQIVNDFQKGDIAEGYSVSREKKESFPLTVTSAQKNPTAFYLCASSSGLTGTNEKLFFGSGTQLSVL.

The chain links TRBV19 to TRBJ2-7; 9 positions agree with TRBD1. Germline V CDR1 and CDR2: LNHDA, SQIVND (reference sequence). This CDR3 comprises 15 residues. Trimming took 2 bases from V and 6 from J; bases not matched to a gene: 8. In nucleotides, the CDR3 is TGTGCCAGTAGTATATGGAGGGACAGGGTCTCCGAGCAGTACTTC. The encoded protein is CASSIWRDRVSEQYF.

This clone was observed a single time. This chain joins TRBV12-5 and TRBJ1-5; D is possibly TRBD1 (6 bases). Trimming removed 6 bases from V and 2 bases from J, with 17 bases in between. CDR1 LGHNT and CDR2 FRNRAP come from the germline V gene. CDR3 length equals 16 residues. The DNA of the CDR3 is TGTGCTAGTGGCCTACAGGGATCCACTGGCAATCAGCCCCAGCATTTT. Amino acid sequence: CASGLQGSTGNQPQHF.

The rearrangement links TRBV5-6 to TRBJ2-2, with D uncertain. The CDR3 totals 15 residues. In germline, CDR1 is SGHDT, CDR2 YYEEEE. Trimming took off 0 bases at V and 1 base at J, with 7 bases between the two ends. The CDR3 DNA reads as TGTGCCAGCAGCTTGGGACTTCTGAACACCGGGGAGCTGTTTTTT. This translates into CASSLGLLNTGELFF.

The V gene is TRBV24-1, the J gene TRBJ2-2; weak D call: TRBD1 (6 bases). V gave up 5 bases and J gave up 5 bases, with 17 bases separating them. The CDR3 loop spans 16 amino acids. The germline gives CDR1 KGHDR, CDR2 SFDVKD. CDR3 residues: CATSATSGVRTGELFF. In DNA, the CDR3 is TGTGCCACCAGTGCCACTTCAGGGGTTCGGACCGGGGAGCTGTTTTTT.

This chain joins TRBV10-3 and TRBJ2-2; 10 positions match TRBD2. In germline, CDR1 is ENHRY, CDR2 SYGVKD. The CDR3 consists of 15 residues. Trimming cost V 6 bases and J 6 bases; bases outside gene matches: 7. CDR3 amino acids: CAIRTGTSDAGELFF. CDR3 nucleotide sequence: TGTGCCATCAGGACCGGGACTAGCGATGCCGGGGAGCTGTTTTTT.